The 28 T cell receptor beta chains presented below share a single source sample, sequenced in a study of shared clonotypes between healthy human individuals. Generated by immunoSEQ multiplex PCR, the TCRdb table keeps only in-frame clones and is missing some. The table records more than 550,000 clones, about two thirds of them present only once. Source material: memory CD4+ T cells sorted from blood. Subset: CD45RA-negative fraction. These receptors came from a woman in her twenties or thirties in good health.

This CDR3 reads CASSNSGANVLTF. CDR3 DNA sequence: TGTGCCAGCAGCAACTCTGGGGCCAACGTCCTGACTTTC. This chain connects TRBV9 to TRBJ2-6; D not certain. This CDR3 is 13 amino acids long. Trimming took off 4 bases at V and 0 bases at J, with 2 bases between the two ends. The germline V gene encodes CDR1 SGDLS and CDR2 YYNGEE.

This clone has only one observation. The chain uses TRBV5-4 and TRBJ2-1; 8 positions agree with TRBD2. The CDR3 has 16 residues. Germline assignment: CDR1 SGHNT and CDR2 YYREEE (reference sequence). V dropped 3 bases and J dropped 7; count of bases not matched to a gene: 12. The CDR3 protein is CASSSRGGGWWNEQFF. Written as DNA, the CDR3 is TGTGCCAGCAGCTCCCGGGGGGGAGGGTGGTGGAATGAGCAGTTCTTC.

The chain links TRBV5-1 to TRBJ1-2; D not certain. Between the trimmed V and J ends, which lost 4 bases and 4 bases, there was a span of 14 bases. Germline loops: CDR1 SGHRS, CDR2 YFSETQ. There are 14 residues in the CDR3. The CDR3 DNA sequence: TGCGCCAGCAGCGGACTAGAAACAGCCTATGGCTACACCTTC. Translated, it gives CASSGLETAYGYTF. Full variable domain (rest looked up from reference TRBV5-1 and TRBJ1-2): KAGVTQTPRYLIKTRGQQVTLSCSPISGHRSVSWYQQTPGQGLQFLFEYFSETQRNKGNFPGRFSGRQFSNSRSEMNVSTLELGDSALYLCASSGLETAYGYTFGSGTRLTVV.

V and J are TRBV5-1 and TRBJ2-6; D might be TRBD1 (6 bases). Germline loops: CDR1 SGHRS, CDR2 YFSETQ. CDR3 length: 17 residues. Between the trimmed V and J ends, which lost 2 bases and 2 bases, there was a span of 14 bases. The CDR3 reads CASSLFSTGTGANVLTF. DNA for the CDR3: TGCGCCAGCAGCTTATTTAGTACAGGGACTGGGGCCAACGTCCTGACTTTC.

This chain joins TRBV2 and TRBJ2-3; TRBD2 agrees at 10 bases. CDR3 length equals 18 residues. Trimming cost V 2 bases and J 10 bases; bases outside gene matches: 18. Germline assignment: CDR1 SNHLY and CDR2 FYNNEI. The CDR3 DNA reads TGTGCCAGCAGTGAAAGGTCGTCTAGCGGGAGCCGAGGGAGTGCGCAGTATTTT. Its protein is CASSERSSSGSRGSAQYF.

The V gene is TRBV5-1, the J gene TRBJ2-2; D tentatively fits TRBD1 or TRBD2 (5 bases each). This CDR3 region has 15 residues. The ends were cut back, 2 bases at V and 1 base at J, with 9 bases in the middle. CDR1 SGHRS and CDR2 YFSETQ come from the germline V gene. The CDR3, as DNA: TGCGCCAGCAGCTTCGGGACCCAGAACACCGGGGAGCTGTTTTTT. This translates into CASSFGTQNTGELFF.

The V call is TRBV18, the J call TRBJ1-1; a possible D gene is TRBD1 (6 bases). Trimming pared 6 bases from V and 2 bases from J, leaving 13 bases between. The V gene's germline CDR1 is KGHSH and CDR2 LQKENI. The CDR3 totals 14 residues. This CDR3 is CASSRRQANTEAFF. CDR3 coding DNA: TGTGCCAGCTCCCGTCGACAGGCTAACACTGAAGCTTTCTTT. Together with reference TRBV18 and TRBJ1-1, the CDR3 gives the full variable domain: NAGVMQNPRHLVRRRGQEARLRCSPMKGHSHVYWYRQLPEEGLKFMVYLQKENIIDESGMPKERFSAEFPKEGPSILRIQQVVRGDSAAYFCASSRRQANTEAFFGQGTRLTVV.

The chain carries TRBV29-1 and TRBJ1-3; no clear D gene. Germline loops: CDR1 SQVTM, CDR2 ANQGSEA. V gave up 3 bases and J gave up 0 bases, with 6 bases separating them. This CDR3 comprises 13 residues. The CDR3 spells CSVDRISGNTIYF. The CDR3 DNA reads as TGCAGCGTTGATAGGATCTCTGGAAACACCATATATTTT.

The count of this clone is one. The V gene is TRBV28, the J gene TRBJ2-2; the D is unclear. Germline CDR1 reads MDHEN; CDR2 reads SYDVKM. The CDR3 runs to 15 residues. V was cut by 2 bases and J by 4 bases, with 11 bases left in between. CDR3 sequence: CASSLHTSGTGELFF. The CDR3 bases are TGTGCCAGCAGTTTACACACCTCAGGCACCGGGGAGCTGTTTTTT.

The chain is built from TRBV28 and TRBJ2-1; 14 bases match TRBD2. The J segment lost 7 bases and the V segment lost 6 bases, leaving 5 bases of the junction unmatched. The CDR3 contains 15 residues. Germline V gene data show CDR1 as MDHEN and CDR2 as SYDVKM. CDR3 region: CASRPGLAGVNEQFF. The CDR3 DNA sequence: TGTGCCAGCAGGCCGGGACTAGCGGGAGTGAATGAGCAGTTCTTC.

This chain joins TRBV5-1 and TRBJ2-7; 8 bases are shared with TRBD2. CDR1 SGHRS and CDR2 YFSETQ come from the germline V gene. The J segment lost 2 bases and the V segment lost 4 bases, leaving 8 bases of the junction unmatched. The CDR3 is made up of 15 amino acids. CDR3 amino acids: CASSPRLAQTYEQYF. DNA for the CDR3: TGCGCCAGCAGCCCGAGACTAGCGCAAACCTACGAGCAGTACTTC.

The V and J genes are TRBV19 and TRBJ1-1; TRBD1 agrees at 8 bases. The trim removed 6 bases at V and 10 bases at J, leaving 13 bases unmatched. This CDR3 region has 14 residues. CDR1 is LNHDA and CDR2 is SQIVND in the germline V gene (reference sequence). CDR3 region: CASRSPSGGRGAFF. The CDR3 DNA reads TGTGCCAGTAGATCACCTTCAGGGGGCAGGGGAGCTTTCTTT. Full variable domain (missing parts from reference TRBV19 and TRBJ1-1): DGGITQSPKYLFRKEGQNVTLSCEQNLNHDAMYWYRQDPGQGLRLIYYSQIVNDFQKGDIAEGYSVSREKKESFPLTVTSAQKNPTAFYLCASRSPSGGRGAFFGQGTRLTVV.

This chain links TRBV7-9 with TRBJ1-1; TRBD1 agrees at 7 bases. The CDR3 covers 15 residues. Trimming cost V 4 bases and J 0 bases; bases outside gene matches: 5. The germline CDR1 and CDR2 sequences are SEHNR and FQNEAQ (reference sequence). CDR3 DNA sequence: TGTGCCAGCAGCTGGGACAGCCGATTGAACACTGAAGCTTTCTTT. Protein product: CASSWDSRLNTEAFF.

The chain carries TRBV11-2 and TRBJ2-1; no firm D call. V lost 0 bases, J lost 4 bases, and 10 bases lay in between. The CDR3 is made up of 15 amino acids. CDR1 SGHAT and CDR2 FQNNGV come from the germline V gene. CDR3 loop: CASSLDYFYYNEQFF. The DNA for the CDR3 is TGTGCCAGCAGCTTAGATTATTTCTATTACAATGAGCAGTTCTTC.

J is TRBJ1-2 and V is TRBV19; 8 bases line up with TRBD1. CDR3 size: 15 residues. The junction had 7 bases not matched to a gene; V was cut back by 6 bases and J by 1 base. Germline CDR1 LNHDA, CDR2 SQIVND (reference sequence). The CDR3 protein is CASRTGQGGNYGYTF. In DNA form, the CDR3 reads TGTGCCAGTAGAACCGGACAGGGAGGTAACTATGGCTACACCTTC.

This clone was seen a few times. The chain recombines TRBV10-2 with TRBJ2-7; TRBD2 aligns across 11 bases. Germline V gene sequence: CDR1 WSHSY, CDR2 SAAADI. The CDR3 has 16 residues. The J segment lost 2 bases and the V segment lost 6 bases, leaving 9 bases of the junction unmatched. CDR3 DNA sequence: TGCGCCAGCAGCGCCCCACTAGCGGGAGCGCCCTACGAGCAGTACTTC. Amino acid sequence: CASSAPLAGAPYEQYF.

The V and J genes are TRBV2 and TRBJ2-2; D remains unclear. CDR1 is SNHLY and CDR2 is FYNNEI in the germline V gene. This CDR3 has 15 amino acids. V lost 3 bases and J 0 bases, leaving 8 bases between the germline ends. CDR3 protein: CASSDQATNTGELFF. CDR3 sequence (DNA): TGTGCCAGCAGTGATCAAGCGACGAACACCGGGGAGCTGTTTTTT. The variable domain in full, with the rest retrieved from reference TRBV2 and TRBJ2-2, is EPEVTQTPSHQVTQMGQEVILRCVPISNHLYFYWYRQILGQKVEFLVSFYNNEISEKSEIFDDQFSVERPDGSNFTLKIRSTKLEDSAMYFCASSDQATNTGELFFGEGSRLTVL.

This chain connects TRBV11-2 to TRBJ2-1, with TRBD2 matching 8 bases. J gave up 7 bases and V 4 bases, and 18 bases lay outside the gene matches. The CDR3 loop spans 18 amino acids. Germline-derived CDR1 and CDR2 are SGHAT and FQNNGV. CDR3 region: CASSYPFVGAGVVNEQFF. DNA of the CDR3: TGTGCCAGCAGCTACCCCTTTGTTGGAGCGGGAGTGGTTAATGAGCAGTTCTTC.

CDR3 loop: CASSVANRGVGELFF. The CDR3 nucleotides read TGTGCCAGCAGCGTAGCCAACAGGGGTGTCGGGGAGCTGTTTTTT. This rearrangement joins TRBV9 to TRBJ2-2, with 7 bases aligning to TRBD1. The V gene's germline CDR1 is SGDLS and CDR2 YYNGEE. The CDR3 has 15 amino acids. The J segment lost 7 bases and the V segment lost 0 bases, leaving 6 bases of the junction unmatched.

This sequence joins TRBV27 and TRBJ1-2; D gene uncertain. Germline CDR1 reads MNHEY; CDR2 reads SMNVEV (reference sequence). Trimming took 8 bases from V and 1 from J, leaving 17 bases between them. The CDR3 is made up of 15 amino acids. The CDR3 protein is CASRPALTINYGYTF. The CDR3 DNA is TGTGCCAGCCGACCAGCCCTGACAATTAACTATGGCTACACCTTC.

This clone has a handful of counts. The V gene is TRBV7-2, the J gene TRBJ2-1; 7 positions match TRBD2. V was pared by 2 bases and J by 4 bases, with 5 bases of the junction left unmatched. The CDR3 covers 15 residues. Germline CDR1 is SGHTA and CDR2 is FQGNSA. Here the CDR3 reads CASSLTSELYNEQFF. The CDR3 nucleotides are TGTGCCAGCAGCTTAACTAGCGAGCTTTACAATGAGCAGTTCTTC.

Here the CDR3 reads CASSFQGTGELFF. The DNA for the CDR3 is TGTGCCAGCAGCTTTCAGGGCACCGGGGAGCTGTTTTTT. This chain links TRBV11-3 with TRBJ2-2; weak D call: TRBD1 (5 bases). Trimming stripped 3 bases from V and 4 bases from J, with 6 bases between. Looked up from germline, CDR1 is SGHNT and CDR2 is YENEEA. The CDR3 has 13 amino acids.

The chain is built from TRBV27 and TRBJ2-1; D remains ambiguous. V was trimmed by 2 bases and J by 15 bases, leaving 14 bases between them. This CDR3 has 12 residues. The V gene's germline CDR1 is MNHEY and CDR2 SMNVEV (reference sequence). This chain's CDR3 is CASSLGLGNWFF. DNA for the CDR3: TGTGCCAGCAGTTTAGGATTGGGGAATTGGTTCTTC.

The chain has TRBV2 and TRBJ2-7; the match to TRBD2 covers 7 bases. Germline trimming cut 6 bases from V and 6 bases from J; bases unmatched to any gene: 5. Germline V gene sequence: CDR1 SNHLY, CDR2 FYNNEI. The CDR3 runs 12 residues. The CDR3 nucleotides are TGTGCCAGCAGCCTATCTAGCGGCGAGCAGTACTTC. Its protein is CASSLSSGEQYF.

Concerning this clone: A read error may be the cause here, since a much bigger clone is one base away. The sample contains more than one DNA sequence encoding this CDR3. Written as DNA, the CDR3 is TGTGCCAGCAGCTTAGTGGGGAATGAGCAGTTCTTC. It encodes CASSLVGNEQFF. This chain uses TRBV7-9 with TRBJ2-1; D not certain. V was shortened by 1 base and J by 7 bases, with 5 bases between the two germline ends. The germline V gene encodes CDR1 SEHNR and CDR2 FQNEAQ (reference sequence). The length of the CDR3 is 12 residues.

This chain uses TRBV4-1 with TRBJ2-7; 7 bases agree with TRBD2. Germline CDR1 and CDR2: MGHRA and YSYEKL. The V gene end was trimmed by 0 bases and the J gene end by 0 bases; junction bases not matched to a gene: 8. CDR3 length: 17 residues. This CDR3 is CASSQDRWAGVSYEQYF. The DNA for the CDR3 is TGCGCCAGCAGCCAAGATCGTTGGGCGGGGGTCTCCTACGAGCAGTACTTC.

This sequence joins TRBV5-6 and TRBJ2-7; D uncertain. The length of the CDR3 is 11 residues. V was cut by 3 bases and J by 5 bases, with 6 bases left in between. Germline V gives CDR1 SGHDT, CDR2 YYEEEE. The CDR3 reads CASSSWDEQYF. DNA for the CDR3: TGTGCCAGCAGCTCATGGGACGAGCAGTACTTC.

The chain uses TRBV28 and TRBJ1-5, with a weak D call TRBD1 (6 bases). V gave up 7 bases and J gave up 3 bases, with 25 bases separating them. From germline, CDR1 is MDHEN and CDR2 SYDVKM. This CDR3 is built from 18 residues. Here the CDR3 DNA reads TGTGCCAGCACCCGTTGGGATTCGGGGACATGGGACAATCAGCCCCAGCATTTT. It specifies CASTRWDSGTWDNQPQHF.